Reported below is one T cell receptor beta chain. Clones were sequenced by immunoSEQ multiplex PCR, and TCRdb holds only the in-frame ones, with some missing. The sample has some 44,000 clones; nearly 90% are singletons. CDR3 length equals 13 residues. Germline V lookup: CDR1 SGHKS, CDR2 YYEKEE (reference sequence). Trimming took off 4 bases at V and 3 bases at J, with 8 bases between the two ends. The time point denotes: late/post reinfection, 12 to 24 weeks after detection. Sorted cells were sequenced directly ex vivo without any in vitro expansion. This entry comes from a study of memory CD8 T cells in hepatitis C reinfection.

The sequencing input was naive CD8+ T cells sorted from blood. This sequence originates from a man between 18 and 29 years old with hepatitis C virus infection. V is TRBV5-5 and J is TRBJ1-5, with D uncertain. CDR3 sequence reads: CASSGRPNQPQHF. The CDR3 region has the DNA TGTGCCAGCAGCGGGAGGCCCAATCAGCCCCAGCATTTT.